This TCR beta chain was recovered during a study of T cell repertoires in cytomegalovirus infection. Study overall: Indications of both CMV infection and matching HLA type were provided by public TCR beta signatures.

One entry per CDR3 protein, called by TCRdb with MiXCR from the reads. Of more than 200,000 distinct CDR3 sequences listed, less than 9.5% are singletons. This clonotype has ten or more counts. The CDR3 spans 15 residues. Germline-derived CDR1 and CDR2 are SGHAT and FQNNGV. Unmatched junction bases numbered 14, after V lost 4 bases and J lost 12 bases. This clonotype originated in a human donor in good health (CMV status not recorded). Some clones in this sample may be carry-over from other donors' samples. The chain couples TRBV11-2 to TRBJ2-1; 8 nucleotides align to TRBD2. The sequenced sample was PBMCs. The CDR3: CASSSTGLALAGQFF. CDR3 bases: TGTGCCAGCAGCTCAACAGGACTAGCATTGGCGGGGCAGTTCTTC.